These 16 T cell receptor beta chains share one sample of origin, sequenced in a study of T cell repertoires in cytomegalovirus infection. These receptors lack a known antigen. In TCRdb, the reads were re-called with MiXCR into one record per CDR3 protein. The data contain roughly 860,000 distinct CDR3 sequences, approximately 29% of them seen just once; the ten biggest clones take up roughly 12%. The sequencing here drew on cultured CD8+ T cells from PBMCs, taken from culture after CMV antigen stimulation. Receptor source: a human donor in good health (CMV status not recorded). Some clones in this sample may be carry-over from other donors' samples.

The V gene is TRBV4-1, the J gene TRBJ2-1, with D possibly matching TRBD1 (5 bases). V dropped 0 bases and J dropped 8 bases, with 17 bases sitting between them. CDR1 and CDR2 from the germline V gene are MGHRA and YSYEKL. The CDR3 sequence is 16 residues long. CDR3 sequence: CASSQEGPWGIDEQFF. DNA for the CDR3: TGCGCCAGCAGCCAAGAGGGGCCGTGGGGAATCGATGAGCAGTTCTTC.

In its sample, this clonotype was seen a few times. The CDR3 region is CASSSPGQESSYEQYF. CDR3 DNA: TGTGCCAGCAGCAGCCCGGGACAGGAGAGCTCCTACGAGCAGTACTTC. This sequence joins TRBV5-4 and TRBJ2-7; 8 bases agree with TRBD1. The V segment lost 4 bases and the J segment 0 bases; nucleotides outside the gene matches: 9. Germline V gives CDR1 SGHNT, CDR2 YYREEE (reference sequence). This CDR3 has 16 amino acids.

This clonotype was seen more than once but under ten times. The chain joins TRBV12-3 or TRBV12-4 to TRBJ1-5; 7 bases are a match to TRBD1. The CDR3 contains 14 residues. Losses at the gene ends were 7 bases for V and 7 bases for J; bases not matched to a gene: 10. The CDR3 nucleotides are TGTGCCAGCACTCCAGGGGGGGCAGGACAGCCCCAGCATTTT. Its translation: CASTPGGAGQPQHF.

This clonotype was found a few times. This chain links TRBV28 with TRBJ1-1; possibly TRBD1 for D (6 bases). This CDR3 is 14 amino acids long. Germline CDR1 is MDHEN and CDR2 is SYDVKM. V shed 6 bases and J shed 7 bases, with 18 bases lying between them. CDR3 sequence (DNA): TGTGCCAGCAGGCCTCCGGGGGGCTCCAATGAAGCTTTCTTT. Its protein is CASRPPGGSNEAFF.

This clonotype has only a few counts. The chain joins TRBV5-4 to TRBJ1-2, with a possible D match to TRBD1 (5 bases). Looked up from germline, CDR1 is SGHNT and CDR2 is YYREEE (reference sequence). The germline V and J ends were trimmed by 4 bases and 8 bases, with 18 bases remaining between them. This CDR3 spans 14 amino acids. The CDR3 loop reads CASSLEGFGTGYTF. Written as DNA, the CDR3 is TGTGCCAGCAGCCTAGAGGGGTTTGGAACGGGCTACACCTTC. Based on the CDR3 plus reference TRBV5-4 and TRBJ1-2, the full variable domain is ETGVTQSPTHLIKTRGQQVTLRCSSQSGHNTVSWYQQALGQGPQFIFQYYREEENGRGNFPPRFSGLQFPNYSSELNVNALELDDSALYLCASSLEGFGTGYTFGSGTRLTVV.

J is TRBJ1-1 and V is TRBV7-3; no clear D gene. The germline CDR1 and CDR2 sequences are SGHTA and FQGTGA. The length of the CDR3 is 11 residues. With 3 bases removed from V and 8 bases from J, the gap between germline ends came to 7 bases. CDR3 nucleotide sequence: TGTGCCAGCAGCTTGTGCCAAGAAGCTTTCTTT. It yields the protein CASSLCQEAFF.

The chain carries TRBV6-2 or TRBV6-3 and TRBJ1-2; D might be TRBD1 (5 bases). Per the germline V gene, CDR1 is MNHEY and CDR2 is SVGEGT. V lost 5 bases and J lost 8, with 18 bases in between. The CDR3 extends over 14 amino acids. CDR3 in amino acids: CASSPGPAPGGYTF. Here the CDR3 DNA reads TGTGCCAGCAGTCCGGGACCGGCTCCCGGGGGCTACACCTTC.

The chain carries TRBV2 and TRBJ2-1; D gene unclear. V was shortened by 2 bases and J by 4 bases, with 12 bases between the two germline ends. This CDR3 has 15 residues. Germline CDR1 reads SNHLY; CDR2 reads FYNNEI. The CDR3 loop is CASSEPGSVYNEQFF. CDR3 sequence (DNA): TGTGCCAGCAGTGAACCAGGAAGTGTTTACAATGAGCAGTTCTTC.

This clonotype came up a few times. This rearrangement joins TRBV28 to TRBJ2-1; TRBD2 matches at 8 bases. Unmatched junction bases numbered 12, after V lost 4 bases and J lost 4 bases. The CDR3 is made up of 17 amino acids. The germline V gene has CDR1 MDHEN and CDR2 SYDVKM. The CDR3 reads CASSSPGGGSQYNEQFF. CDR3 nucleotides: TGTGCCAGCAGTTCCCCCGGCGGGGGGTCTCAATACAATGAGCAGTTCTTC.

The chain joins TRBV20-1 to TRBJ2-5; TRBD1 matches 10 bases. The CDR3 is made up of 15 amino acids. The V gene end was trimmed by 1 base and the J gene end by 4 bases; junction bases not matched to a gene: 6. The germline CDR1 and CDR2 sequences are DFQATT and SNEGSKA (reference sequence). CDR3 loop: CSARVDRGFSETQYF. DNA of the CDR3: TGCAGTGCTAGAGTGGACAGGGGGTTTTCAGAGACCCAGTACTTC.

This clonotype was observed at least ten times. The chain recombines TRBV28 with TRBJ2-5; a possible D gene is TRBD2 (7 bases). CDR3 length equals 15 residues. Germline lookup yields CDR1 MDHEN and CDR2 SYDVKM. V lost 4 bases and J lost 1, with 13 bases in between. The CDR3 DNA reads TGTGCCAGCAGTTGGCTGGGGGGGCTCCAAGAGACCCAGTACTTC. Translation: CASSWLGGLQETQYF.

The V gene is TRBV20-1, the J gene TRBJ2-1, with 7 bases identical to TRBD1. This CDR3 has 11 amino acids. CDR1 and CDR2 from the germline V gene are DFQATT and SNEGSKA (reference sequence). With V trimmed by 5 bases and J by 8 bases, 3 bases remained unmatched. Here the CDR3 DNA reads TGCAGTGCTCCACAGGGGCATGAGCAGTTCTTC. This translates into CSAPQGHEQFF.

The genes are TRBV6-5 and TRBJ2-5; D is possibly TRBD1 (5 bases). Germline V gene data show CDR1 as MNHEY and CDR2 as SVGAGI. This CDR3 has 13 residues. The V end lost 5 bases, the J end lost 4 bases, and 11 bases lay between the germline ends. Here the CDR3 reads CASSPTAGETQYF. The CDR3 nucleotides read TGTGCCAGCAGTCCGACAGCAGGAGAGACCCAGTACTTC.

This clonotype has just a few counts. The chain couples TRBV9 to TRBJ1-2; TRBD1 matches 7 bases. V lost 5 bases and J lost 8; bases outside the gene matches: 12. This CDR3 is built from 14 residues. CDR1 and CDR2 (germline): SGDLS, YYNGEE. DNA for the CDR3: TGTGCCAGCAGATCGTGGAACAGGGGCCGGGGCTACACCTTC. This translates into CASRSWNRGRGYTF.

This clonotype has more than one count but fewer than ten. This chain joins TRBV4-2 and TRBJ2-1; possibly TRBD2 for D (6 bases). Trimming stripped 0 bases from V and 5 bases from J, with 11 bases between. The CDR3 loop spans 15 amino acids. Germline V gene sequence: CDR1 LGHNA, CDR2 YNFKEQ. CDR3 nucleotides: TGTGCCAGCAGCCAAGATCTGCCGGGGGACAATGAGCAGTTCTTC. Translation gives CASSQDLPGDNEQFF.

This clonotype was counted a few times. The CDR3 DNA is TGTGCCAGCAGAAGGACTAGCGGCTCCCAGTACTTC. Protein product: CASRRTSGSQYF. The chain uses TRBV5-4 and TRBJ2-5; 10 bases map to TRBD2. CDR1 SGHNT and CDR2 YYREEE come from the germline V gene (reference sequence). V shed 5 bases and J 9 bases; nucleotides not matched to a gene: 4. This CDR3 has 12 residues.